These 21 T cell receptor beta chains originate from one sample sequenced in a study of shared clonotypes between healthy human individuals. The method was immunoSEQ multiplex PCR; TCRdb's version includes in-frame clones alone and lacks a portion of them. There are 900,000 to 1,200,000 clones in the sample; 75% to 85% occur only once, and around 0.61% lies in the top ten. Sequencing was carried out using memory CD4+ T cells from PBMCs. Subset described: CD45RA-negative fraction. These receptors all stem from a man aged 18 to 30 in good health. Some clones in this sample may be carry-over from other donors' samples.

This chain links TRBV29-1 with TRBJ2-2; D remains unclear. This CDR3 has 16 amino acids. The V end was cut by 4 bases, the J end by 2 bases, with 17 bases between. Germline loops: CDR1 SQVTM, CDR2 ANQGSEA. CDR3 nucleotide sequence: TGCAGCGTTGGGTCCTCCTATTCTCTTAACACCGGGGAGCTGTTTTTT. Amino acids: CSVGSSYSLNTGELFF.

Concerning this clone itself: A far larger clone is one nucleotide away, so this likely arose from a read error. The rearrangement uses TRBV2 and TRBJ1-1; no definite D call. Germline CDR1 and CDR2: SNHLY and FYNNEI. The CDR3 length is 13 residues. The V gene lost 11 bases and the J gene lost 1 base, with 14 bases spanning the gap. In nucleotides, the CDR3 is TGTGCCGGCGCAGTCCGACCGAACACTGAAGCTTTCTTT. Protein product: CAGAVRPNTEAFF. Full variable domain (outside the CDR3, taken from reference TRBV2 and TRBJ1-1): EPEVTQTPSHQVTQMGQEVILRCVPISNHLYFYWYRQILGQKVEFLVSFYNNEISEKSEIFDDQFSVERPDGSNFTLKIRSTKLEDSAMYFCAGAVRPNTEAFFGQGTRLTVV.

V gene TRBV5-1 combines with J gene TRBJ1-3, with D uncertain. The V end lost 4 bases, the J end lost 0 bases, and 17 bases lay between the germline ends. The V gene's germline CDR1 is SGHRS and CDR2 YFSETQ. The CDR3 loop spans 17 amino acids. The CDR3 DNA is TGCGCCAGCAGCGCTACTATTGGCACCCCCTCTGGAAACACCATATATTTT. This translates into CASSATIGTPSGNTIYF.

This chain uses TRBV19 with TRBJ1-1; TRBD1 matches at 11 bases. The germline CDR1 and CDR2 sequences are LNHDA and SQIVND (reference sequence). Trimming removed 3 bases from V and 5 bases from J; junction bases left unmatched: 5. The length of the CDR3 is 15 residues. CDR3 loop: CASSIGTGGVTEAFF. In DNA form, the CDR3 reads TGTGCCAGTAGTATCGGGACAGGGGGGGTGACTGAAGCTTTCTTT.

CDR3 region: CASSLSTGGAYEQYF. In DNA, the CDR3 is TGCGCCAGCAGCCTATCCACAGGGGGGGCCTACGAGCAGTACTTC. The rearrangement uses TRBV4-1 and TRBJ2-7; D is possibly TRBD1 (8 bases). Germline V gene lookup returns CDR1 MGHRA and CDR2 YSYEKL. This CDR3 has 15 residues. Trimming removed 4 bases at V and 2 bases at J, with 15 bases between.

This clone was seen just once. DNA of the CDR3: TGTGCCAGCAGCGTTGGACTAGCGCCTCACACAGATACGCAGTATTTT. Its translation: CASSVGLAPHTDTQYF. The chain is built from TRBV9 and TRBJ2-3; 9 nucleotides align to TRBD2. Germline V gene data show CDR1 as SGDLS and CDR2 as YYNGEE. This CDR3 has 16 amino acids. The junction had 6 bases not matched to a gene; V was cut back by 2 bases and J by 2 bases.

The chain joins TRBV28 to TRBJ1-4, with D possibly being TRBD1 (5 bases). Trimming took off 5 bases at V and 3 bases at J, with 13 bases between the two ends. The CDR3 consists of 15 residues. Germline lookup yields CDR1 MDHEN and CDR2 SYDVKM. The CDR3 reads CASSIGGVSNEKLFF. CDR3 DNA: TGTGCCAGCAGTATAGGAGGGGTATCTAATGAAAAACTGTTTTTT.

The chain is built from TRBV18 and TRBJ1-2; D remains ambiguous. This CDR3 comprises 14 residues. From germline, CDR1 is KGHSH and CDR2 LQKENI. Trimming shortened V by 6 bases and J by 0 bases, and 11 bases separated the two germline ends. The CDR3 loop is CASSQQRANYGYTF. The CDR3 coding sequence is TGTGCCAGCTCGCAACAGAGAGCTAACTATGGCTACACCTTC.

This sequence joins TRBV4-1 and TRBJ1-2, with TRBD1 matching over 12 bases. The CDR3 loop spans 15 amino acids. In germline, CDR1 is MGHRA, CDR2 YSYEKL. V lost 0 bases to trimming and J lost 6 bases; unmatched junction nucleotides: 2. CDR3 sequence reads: CASSQEGTGGDGYTF. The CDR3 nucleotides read TGCGCCAGCAGCCAAGAGGGGACAGGGGGCGATGGCTACACCTTC.

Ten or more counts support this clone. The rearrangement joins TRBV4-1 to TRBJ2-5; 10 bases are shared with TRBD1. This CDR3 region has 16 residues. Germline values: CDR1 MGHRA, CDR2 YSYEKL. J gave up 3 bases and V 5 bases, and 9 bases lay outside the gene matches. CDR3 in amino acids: CASSKEPGQGEETQYF. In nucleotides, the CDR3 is TGCGCCAGCAGCAAGGAGCCTGGACAGGGGGAAGAGACCCAGTACTTC.

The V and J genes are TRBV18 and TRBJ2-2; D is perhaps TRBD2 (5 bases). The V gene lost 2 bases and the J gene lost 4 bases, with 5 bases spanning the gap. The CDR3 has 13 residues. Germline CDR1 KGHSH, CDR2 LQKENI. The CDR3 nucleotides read TGTGCCAGCTCACCAGGGAGCACCGGGGAGCTGTTTTTT. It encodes CASSPGSTGELFF.

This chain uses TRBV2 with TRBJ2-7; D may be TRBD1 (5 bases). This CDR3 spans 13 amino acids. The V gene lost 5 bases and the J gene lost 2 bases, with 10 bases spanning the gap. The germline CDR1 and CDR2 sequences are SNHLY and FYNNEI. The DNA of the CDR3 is TGTGCCAGCAGTCCTCAGGGTACCTACGAGCAGTACTTC. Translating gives CASSPQGTYEQYF.

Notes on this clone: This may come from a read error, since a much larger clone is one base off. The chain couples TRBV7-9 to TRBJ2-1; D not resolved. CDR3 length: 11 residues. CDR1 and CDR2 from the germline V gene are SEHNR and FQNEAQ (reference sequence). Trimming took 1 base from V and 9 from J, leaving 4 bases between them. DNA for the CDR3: TGTGCCAGCAGCTTAGGGAGTGAGCAGTTCTTC. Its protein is CASSLGSEQFF. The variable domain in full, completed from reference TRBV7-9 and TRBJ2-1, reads DTGVSQNPRHKITKRGQNVTFRCDPISEHNRLYWYRQTLGQGPEFLTYFQNEAQLEKSRLLSDRFSAERPKGSFSTLEIQRTEQGDSAMYLCASSLGSEQFFGPGTRLTVL.

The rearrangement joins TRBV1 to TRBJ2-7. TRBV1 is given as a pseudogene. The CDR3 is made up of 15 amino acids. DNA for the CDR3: TGCACCAGCAGCCAGCGGGACAAGGGGGTCTACGAGCAGTACTTC. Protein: CTSSQRDKGVYEQYF.

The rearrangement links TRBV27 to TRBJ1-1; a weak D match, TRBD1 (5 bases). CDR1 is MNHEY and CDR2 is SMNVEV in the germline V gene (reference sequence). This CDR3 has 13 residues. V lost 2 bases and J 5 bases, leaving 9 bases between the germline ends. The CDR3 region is CASSLRAGTEAFF. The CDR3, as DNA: TGTGCCAGCAGTTTACGAGCAGGGACTGAAGCTTTCTTT.

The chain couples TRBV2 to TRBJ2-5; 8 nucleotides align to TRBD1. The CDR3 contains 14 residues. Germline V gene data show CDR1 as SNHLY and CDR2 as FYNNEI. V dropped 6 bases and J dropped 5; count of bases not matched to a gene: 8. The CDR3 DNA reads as TGTGCCAGCAGAAACGACAGGGGTGGCGAGACCCAGTACTTC. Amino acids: CASRNDRGGETQYF.

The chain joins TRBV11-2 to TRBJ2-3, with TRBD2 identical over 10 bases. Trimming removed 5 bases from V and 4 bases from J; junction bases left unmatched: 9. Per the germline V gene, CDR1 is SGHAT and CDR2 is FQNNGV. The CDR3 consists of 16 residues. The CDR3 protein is CASSPGASGSADTQYF. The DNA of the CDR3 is TGTGCCAGCAGCCCGGGGGCTAGCGGGAGTGCAGATACGCAGTATTTT.

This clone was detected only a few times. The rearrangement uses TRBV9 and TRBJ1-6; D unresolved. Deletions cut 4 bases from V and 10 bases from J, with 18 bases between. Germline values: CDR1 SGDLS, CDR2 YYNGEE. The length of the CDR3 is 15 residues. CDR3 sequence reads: CASSLSNEHASPLHF. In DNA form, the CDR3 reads TGTGCCAGCAGCCTATCGAACGAGCATGCGTCACCCCTCCACTTT.

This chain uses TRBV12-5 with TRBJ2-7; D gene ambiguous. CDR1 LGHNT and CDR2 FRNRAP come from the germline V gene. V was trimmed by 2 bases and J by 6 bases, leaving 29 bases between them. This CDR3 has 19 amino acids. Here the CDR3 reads CASGLSASVRSYQSIEQYF. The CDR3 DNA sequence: TGTGCTAGTGGTTTGTCCGCCTCCGTCCGGAGCTATCAGTCCATCGAGCAGTACTTC.

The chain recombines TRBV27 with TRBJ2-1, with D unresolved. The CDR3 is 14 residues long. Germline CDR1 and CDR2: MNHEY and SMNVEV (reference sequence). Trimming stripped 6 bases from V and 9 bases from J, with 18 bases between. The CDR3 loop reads CASRLRNAGSEQFF. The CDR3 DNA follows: TGTGCCAGCAGACTCCGGAACGCTGGCAGTGAGCAGTTCTTC.

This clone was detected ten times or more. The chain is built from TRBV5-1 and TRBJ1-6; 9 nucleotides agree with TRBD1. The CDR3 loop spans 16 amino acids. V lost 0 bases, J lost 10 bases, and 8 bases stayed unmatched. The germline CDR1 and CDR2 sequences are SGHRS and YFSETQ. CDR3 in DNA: TGCGCCAGCAGCTTGGCCCCGGACAGGGGAAAATCACCCCTCCACTTT. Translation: CASSLAPDRGKSPLHF. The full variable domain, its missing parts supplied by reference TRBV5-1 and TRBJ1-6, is KAGVTQTPRYLIKTRGQQVTLSCSPISGHRSVSWYQQTPGQGLQFLFEYFSETQRNKGNFPGRFSGRQFSNSRSEMNVSTLELGDSALYLCASSLAPDRGKSPLHFGNGTRLTVT.